This entry lists 12 T cell receptor beta chains sequenced from one sample in a study of blood T cell repertoires in COVID-19. The repertoire was sequenced with immunoSEQ multiplex PCR; TCRdb's copy has only in-frame clones and lacks some. The profile covers a few hundred thousand clones, with around 89% appearing a single time and about 3% taken by the ten largest. Sequencing was done on a sample of PBMCs or T cells enriched from blood (not recorded which). These TCRs come from a woman between 50 and 59 years old who had recovered from COVID-19.

J is TRBJ2-1 and V is TRBV6-5; D gene unclear. Trimming removed 5 bases at V and 6 bases at J, with 17 bases between. Germline V gives CDR1 MNHEY, CDR2 SVGAGI. The CDR3 has 15 residues. DNA of the CDR3: TGTGCCAGCAGTCCCGGGTTATTTGACCGCAATGAGCAGTTCTTC. Translated: CASSPGLFDRNEQFF.

This chain uses TRBV7-9 with TRBJ2-7; a possible D gene is TRBD1 (6 bases). Germline loops: CDR1 SEHNR, CDR2 FQNEAQ (reference sequence). This CDR3 spans 14 amino acids. The V end was cut by 6 bases, the J end by 5 bases, with 17 bases between. The CDR3 sequence: CASRQDRAGDEQYF. The CDR3 nucleotides read TGTGCCAGCAGGCAAGATCGAGCAGGGGACGAGCAGTACTTC.

V and J are TRBV9 and TRBJ1-4, with a possible D match to TRBD1 (5 bases). There are 14 residues in the CDR3. CDR1 and CDR2 (germline): SGDLS, YYNGEE. Trimming removed 0 bases from V and 6 bases from J, with 9 bases in between. CDR3 region: CASSVGGRDEKLFF. CDR3 nucleotide sequence: TGTGCCAGCAGCGTAGGGGGCAGGGATGAAAAACTGTTTTTT. The entire variable domain, with the rest obtained from reference TRBV9 and TRBJ1-4, is as follows: DSGVTQTPKHLITATGQRVTLRCSPRSGDLSVYWYQQSLDQGLQFLIQYYNGEERAKGNILERFSAQQFPDLHSELNLSSLELGDSALYFCASSVGGRDEKLFFGSGTQLSVL.

The rearrangement joins TRBV9 to TRBJ1-2, with TRBD1 identical over 10 bases. CDR3 length equals 15 residues. Germline loops: CDR1 SGDLS, CDR2 YYNGEE. The V and J ends lost 4 bases and 4 bases, in that order; junction bases with no gene match: 7. CDR3 sequence reads: CASSLVGDRGYGYTF. The CDR3 DNA reads TGTGCCAGCAGCCTAGTTGGGGACAGGGGCTATGGCTACACCTTC.

This clone has only a few counts. The chain uses TRBV7-8 and TRBJ2-2, with TRBD1 matching 7 bases. The CDR3 sequence is 15 residues long. Germline assignment: CDR1 SGHVS and CDR2 FQNEAQ. V lost 2 bases to trimming and J lost 0 bases; unmatched junction nucleotides: 0. CDR3 amino acids: CASSLQGANTGELFF. The CDR3 nucleotides read TGTGCCAGCAGCTTACAGGGGGCGAACACCGGGGAGCTGTTTTTT.

About this clone: A read error may produce the germline difference seen at one junction end. The chain uses TRBV6-1 and TRBJ2-1, with D tentatively TRBD2 (7 bases). The CDR3 is 13 residues long. CDR1 is MNHNS, CDR2 SASEGT, per germline. In DNA, the CDR3 is TGTGCCAGCAGGGAAGGGGGGGTTGGTGAGCAGTTCTTC. It translates to CASREGGVGEQFF.

V usage is TRBV4-3 and J usage is TRBJ1-1; no reliable D call. The CDR3 sequence is 17 residues long. Germline CDR1 reads LGHNA; CDR2 reads YSLEER. V gave up 4 bases and J gave up 1 base, with 19 bases separating them. CDR3 coding DNA: TGCGCCAGCAGCCGGGGTCCAGTCGGGCGGGCGAACACTGAAGCTTTCTTT. It codes for CASSRGPVGRANTEAFF.

The V call is TRBV7-2, the J call TRBJ1-3; TRBD1 matches at 7 bases. CDR1 and CDR2 from the germline V gene are SGHTA and FQGNSA. The V segment lost 0 bases and the J segment 7 bases; nucleotides outside the gene matches: 9. The CDR3 has 16 amino acids. For the CDR3, the DNA is TGTGCCAGCAGCTTAGCGTTTTTCGCAGGGGGTAACACCATATATTTT. It specifies CASSLAFFAGGNTIYF.

The gene calls are TRBV27 and TRBJ2-3; possible D gene TRBD1, 6 bases. The CDR3 totals 16 residues. From germline, CDR1 is MNHEY and CDR2 SMNVEV (reference sequence). V lost 2 bases and J 0 bases, leaving 12 bases between the germline ends. The CDR3 bases are TGTGCCAGCAGTTTAGAAGCAGGGGCTAGCACAGATACGCAGTATTTT. Translation: CASSLEAGASTDTQYF.

This chain joins TRBV4-3 and TRBJ2-3, with 8 positions matching TRBD1. Germline V lookup: CDR1 LGHNA, CDR2 YSLEER. This CDR3 is 18 amino acids long. Losses at the gene ends were 4 bases for V and 0 bases for J; bases not matched to a gene: 12. Written as DNA, the CDR3 is TGCGCCAGCAGCCGACGACAGGGGCTCGGGAGTAGCACAGATACGCAGTATTTT. Translating it yields CASSRRQGLGSSTDTQYF.

The DNA for the CDR3 is TGTGCCAGCAGTTACTTGTTCGGACAGGGGCCCGGGGAGCTGTTTTTT. Protein product: CASSYLFGQGPGELFF. The chain employs TRBV6-5 and TRBJ2-2, with 9 bases fitting TRBD1. The CDR3 covers 16 residues. Germline loops: CDR1 MNHEY, CDR2 SVGAGI. J lost 6 bases, V lost 1 base, and 6 bases had no gene match.

The CDR3 DNA is TGTGCCAGCTCCCCCATTGCAACTAATGAAAAACTGTTTTTT. Amino acids: CASSPIATNEKLFF. This chain links TRBV18 with TRBJ1-4; no definite D call. The V end lost 6 bases, the J end lost 0 bases, and 8 bases lay between the germline ends. Looked up from germline, CDR1 is KGHSH and CDR2 is LQKENI. The CDR3 runs to 14 residues.